The 23 T cell receptor beta chains below come from one sample, sequenced in a study of blood T cell repertoires in COVID-19. Profiled with immunoSEQ multiplex PCR; TCRdb holds only in-frame clones, not every one. The data contain 14,000 to 15,000 clones, approximately 88% of them singletons. The sample taken for sequencing was peripheral blood. These receptors were obtained from a human donor in a cohort sampled during active COVID-19.

The chain couples TRBV30 to TRBJ2-6, with D tentatively TRBD2 (6 bases). V lost 3 bases and J 13 bases, leaving 25 bases between the germline ends. Germline values: CDR1 GTSNPN, CDR2 SVGIG (reference sequence). This CDR3 comprises 16 residues. CDR3 loop: CAWSSTGRGQTEVLTF. Written as DNA, the CDR3 is TGTGCCTGGAGCTCCACCGGGCGGGGTCAAACAGAGGTCCTGACTTTC.

This chain joins TRBV25-1 and TRBJ1-1; no reliable D call. CDR3 size: 13 residues. Germline CDR1 reads MGHDK; CDR2 reads SYGVNS. Deletions cut 6 bases from V and 1 base from J, with 9 bases between. CDR3 protein: CASRTKGNTEAFF. As DNA, the CDR3 is TGTGCCAGCAGGACTAAGGGGAACACTGAAGCTTTCTTT.

The gene calls are TRBV6-1 and TRBJ1-1, with unresolved D. This CDR3 region has 13 residues. Germline assignment: CDR1 MNHNS and CDR2 SASEGT. The V gene lost 3 bases and the J gene lost 1 base, with 6 bases spanning the gap. The CDR3 is CASSDERNTEAFF. The CDR3 bases are TGTGCCAGCAGTGATGAGAGGAACACTGAAGCTTTCTTT.

The chain carries TRBV19 and TRBJ2-3, with 10 bases aligning to TRBD1. Losses at the gene ends were 3 bases for V and 2 bases for J; bases not matched to a gene: 5. From germline, CDR1 is LNHDA and CDR2 SQIVND (reference sequence). This CDR3 is 16 amino acids long. The CDR3 DNA is TGTGCCAGTAGTATTAGGGGACAGGGGACCACAGATACGCAGTATTTT. Encoded protein: CASSIRGQGTTDTQYF. Using reference TRBV19 and TRBJ2-3 for the parts outside the CDR3, the full variable domain is DGGITQSPKYLFRKEGQNVTLSCEQNLNHDAMYWYRQDPGQGLRLIYYSQIVNDFQKGDIAEGYSVSREKKESFPLTVTSAQKNPTAFYLCASSIRGQGTTDTQYFGPGTRLTVL.

This clone appeared once. This chain links TRBV7-8 with TRBJ2-3, with D perhaps matching TRBD2 (6 bases). Germline V lookup: CDR1 SGHVS, CDR2 FQNEAQ. V gave up 5 bases and J gave up 6 bases, with 12 bases separating them. CDR3 size: 13 residues. The CDR3 spells CASSPGTQDTQYF. CDR3 nucleotides: TGTGCCAGCAGCCCAGGGACTCAGGATACGCAGTATTTT. The full variable domain, rest sourced from reference TRBV7-8 and TRBJ2-3, is GAGVSQSPRYKVAKRGQDVALRCDPISGHVSLFWYQQALGQGPEFLTYFQNEAQLDKSGLPSDRFFAERPEGSVSTLKIQRTQQEDSAVYLCASSPGTQDTQYFGPGTRLTVL.

The chain carries TRBV5-1 and TRBJ2-3; D might be TRBD2 (5 bases). CDR3 size: 16 residues. Germline lookup yields CDR1 SGHRS and CDR2 YFSETQ. Trimming left V 0 bases short and J 4 bases short, with 15 bases between. The CDR3 nucleotides read TGCGCCAGCAGCTTGGCCAGCAGGTCCGGGGCAGATACGCAGTATTTT. Residues: CASSLASRSGADTQYF.

The chain recombines TRBV5-5 with TRBJ1-4; possibly TRBD1 for D (6 bases). The CDR3 extends over 14 amino acids. Germline V CDR1 and CDR2: SGHKS, YYEKEE (reference sequence). V was clipped by 5 bases and J by 3 bases, with 11 bases between them. The CDR3, as DNA: TGTGCCAGCAGTGGGGGCAGATCTAATGAAAAACTGTTTTTT. This sequence encodes CASSGGRSNEKLFF.

The chain employs TRBV18 and TRBJ2-1; weak D call: TRBD2 (6 bases). Germline V gives CDR1 KGHSH, CDR2 LQKENI. The length of the CDR3 is 16 residues. V lost 0 bases, J lost 4 bases, and 13 bases lay in between. CDR3 residues: CASSPPYGGEYNEQFF. CDR3 nucleotide sequence: TGTGCCAGCTCACCACCGTATGGCGGGGAGTACAATGAGCAGTTCTTC.

The V and J genes are TRBV19 and TRBJ2-2, with 8 bases aligning to TRBD1. With 4 bases clipped from V and 0 bases from J, the junction kept 1 base outside the gene matches. Per the germline V gene, CDR1 is LNHDA and CDR2 is SQIVND (reference sequence). This CDR3 spans 15 amino acids. The CDR3: CASSKGQANTGELFF. The CDR3 coding sequence is TGTGCCAGTAGTAAGGGACAGGCGAACACCGGGGAGCTGTTTTTT.

V is TRBV7-6 and J is TRBJ1-2, with 9 positions matching TRBD1. Germline trimming cut 3 bases from V and 8 bases from J; bases unmatched to any gene: 7. Germline V gives CDR1 SGHVS, CDR2 FNYEAQ. CDR3 length: 14 amino acids. CDR3 amino acids: CASSLTGTGIGYTF. The DNA for the CDR3 is TGTGCCAGCAGCTTGACCGGGACAGGGATCGGCTACACCTTC. Looking up the rest from reference TRBV7-6 and TRBJ1-2 gives the full variable domain: GAGVSQSPRYKVTKRGQDVALRCDPISGHVSLYWYRQALGQGPEFLTYFNYEAQQDKSGLPNDRFSAERPEGSISTLTIQRTEQRDSAMYRCASSLTGTGIGYTFGSGTRLTVV.

The chain has TRBV6-4 and TRBJ2-7; TRBD1 matches 9 bases. The germline CDR1 and CDR2 sequences are MRHNA and SNTAGT. The length of the CDR3 is 14 residues. V shed 7 bases and J 6 bases; nucleotides not matched to a gene: 10. CDR3 region: CASIRTGEAGEQYF. The CDR3 DNA sequence: TGTGCCAGCATTCGGACAGGGGAAGCGGGCGAGCAGTACTTC.

V usage is TRBV19 and J usage is TRBJ1-1; D remains ambiguous. This CDR3 is built from 14 residues. Trimming took 5 bases from V and 1 from J, leaving 11 bases between them. CDR1 and CDR2 from the germline V gene are LNHDA and SQIVND (reference sequence). CDR3 in DNA: TGTGCCAGTAGTGTAAAGACTCCGAACACTGAAGCTTTCTTT. Its translation: CASSVKTPNTEAFF.

The chain carries TRBV5-1 and TRBJ2-2; D is undetermined. CDR3 length: 14 residues. The ends were cut back, 0 bases at V and 5 bases at J, with 8 bases in the middle. Germline CDR1 is SGHRS and CDR2 is YFSETQ. The CDR3 loop reads CASSLVSVTGELFF. DNA of the CDR3: TGCGCCAGCAGCTTGGTTTCCGTGACCGGGGAGCTGTTTTTT.

This rearrangement joins TRBV19 to TRBJ1-1, with a possible D match to TRBD1 (6 bases). Germline V gene lookup returns CDR1 LNHDA and CDR2 SQIVND (reference sequence). V was cut by 7 bases and J by 0 bases, with 15 bases left in between. The CDR3 is 15 amino acids. The CDR3 DNA sequence: TGTGCCAGTACCCTGGGGGGGGGCATGAACACTGAAGCTTTCTTT. Amino acid sequence: CASTLGGGMNTEAFF.

The chain joins TRBV12-3 or TRBV12-4 to TRBJ2-7; D is unclear. V lost 3 bases and J 4 bases, leaving 7 bases between the germline ends. The CDR3 contains 12 residues. CDR3 amino acids: CASSFGSYEQYF. The CDR3 DNA reads as TGTGCCAGCAGTTTCGGGTCTTACGAGCAGTACTTC.

The chain employs TRBV24-1 and TRBJ2-2; the match to TRBD1 covers 10 bases. The trim removed 5 bases at V and 5 bases at J, leaving 7 bases unmatched. Germline V gene sequence: CDR1 KGHDR, CDR2 SFDVKD. The CDR3 totals 16 residues. CDR3 DNA: TGTGCCACCAGTGGGACGGGGACAGGGGCTACCGGGGAGCTGTTTTTT. Translation gives CATSGTGTGATGELFF.

The V gene is TRBV6-5, the J gene TRBJ2-7, with D maybe TRBD1 (5 bases). CDR1 and CDR2 (germline): MNHEY, SVGAGI. Trimming shortened V by 8 bases and J by 0 bases, and 11 bases separated the two germline ends. This CDR3 spans 13 amino acids. CDR3 sequence reads: CASELTASYEQYF. CDR3 sequence (DNA): TGTGCCAGCGAATTGACAGCCTCCTACGAGCAGTACTTC.

The rearrangement joins TRBV9 to TRBJ2-3; no reliable D call. The germline V and J ends were trimmed by 4 bases and 2 bases, with 17 bases remaining between them. Germline V gene data show CDR1 as SGDLS and CDR2 as YYNGEE. The CDR3 spans 16 residues. The CDR3 loop reads CASSPRPGYPTDTQYF. The CDR3 DNA is TGTGCCAGCAGCCCCCGTCCCGGGTACCCCACAGATACGCAGTATTTT.

The chain uses TRBV10-1 and TRBJ2-5, with 10 bases fitting TRBD2. J was trimmed by 3 bases and V by 2 bases; bases with no gene match: 12. Germline CDR1 reads WNHNN; CDR2 reads SYGVQD (reference sequence). This CDR3 comprises 18 residues. CDR3 DNA sequence: TGCGCCAGCAGTGAGGGGATGGGAGCGGGGGGGCGCGAAGAGACCCAGTACTTC. Its protein is CASSEGMGAGGREETQYF.

The chain recombines TRBV2 with TRBJ2-4; D unclear. Trimming took 7 bases from V and 6 from J, leaving 10 bases between them. CDR1 is SNHLY, CDR2 FYNNEI, per germline. This CDR3 has 12 residues. For the CDR3, the DNA is TGTGCCAGCAAGGATCCAGGAAACATTCAGTACTTC. Its protein is CASKDPGNIQYF. Using reference TRBV2 and TRBJ2-4 for the parts outside the CDR3, the full variable domain is EPEVTQTPSHQVTQMGQEVILRCVPISNHLYFYWYRQILGQKVEFLVSFYNNEISEKSEIFDDQFSVERPDGSNFTLKIRSTKLEDSAMYFCASKDPGNIQYFGAGTRLSVL.

This clone was recorded once. The chain recombines TRBV12-3 or TRBV12-4 with TRBJ1-4, with 8 positions matching TRBD1. The CDR3 loop spans 13 amino acids. V shed 10 bases and J 4 bases; nucleotides not matched to a gene: 5. In DNA form, the CDR3 reads TGTGCCATATCAGACAGGGGTAATGAAAAACTGTTTTTT. Translated, it gives CAISDRGNEKLFF.

This clone appeared once. This chain connects TRBV24-1 to TRBJ1-4, with TRBD1 matching over 8 bases. The V gene end was trimmed by 7 bases and the J gene end by 7 bases; junction bases not matched to a gene: 10. The CDR3 consists of 15 residues. Germline CDR1 reads KGHDR; CDR2 reads SFDVKD. CDR3: CATRKQGGGIEKLFF. CDR3 nucleotide sequence: TGTGCCACCAGGAAACAGGGGGGGGGTATTGAAAAACTGTTTTTT.

The genes are TRBV7-8 and TRBJ2-3, with a weak D call TRBD1 (6 bases). This CDR3 is 16 amino acids long. Trimming removed 5 bases from V and 2 bases from J, with 17 bases in between. Germline V gives CDR1 SGHVS, CDR2 FQNEAQ. The CDR3 loop reads CASSDSPGANTDTQYF. CDR3 sequence (DNA): TGTGCCAGCAGCGACAGCCCAGGGGCCAACACAGATACGCAGTATTTT.